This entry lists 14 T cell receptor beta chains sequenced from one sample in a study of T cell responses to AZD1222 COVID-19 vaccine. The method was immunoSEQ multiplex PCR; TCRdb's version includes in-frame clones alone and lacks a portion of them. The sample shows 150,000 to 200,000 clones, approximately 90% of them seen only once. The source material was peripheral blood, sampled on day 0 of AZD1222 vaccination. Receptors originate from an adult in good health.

DNA of the CDR3: TGTGCCAGCAGCTTCCACAGGGGTAGCGATTCACCCCTCCACTTT. Its translation is CASSFHRGSDSPLHF. V gene TRBV11-2 combines with J gene TRBJ1-6; the match to TRBD1 covers 7 bases. V shed 3 bases and J 8 bases; nucleotides not matched to a gene: 7. The CDR3 runs to 15 residues. Germline CDR1 reads SGHAT; CDR2 reads FQNNGV.

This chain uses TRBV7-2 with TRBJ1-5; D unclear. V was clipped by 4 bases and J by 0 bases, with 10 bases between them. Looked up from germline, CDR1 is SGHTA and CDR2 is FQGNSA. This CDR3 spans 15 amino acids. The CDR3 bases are TGTGCCAGCAGCTCTCGGGGTTATAGCAATCAGCCCCAGCATTTT. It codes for CASSSRGYSNQPQHF.

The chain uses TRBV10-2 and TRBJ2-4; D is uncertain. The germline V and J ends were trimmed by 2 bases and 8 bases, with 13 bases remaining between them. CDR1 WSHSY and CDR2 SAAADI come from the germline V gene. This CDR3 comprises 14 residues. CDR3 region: CASSEGLKRDIQYF. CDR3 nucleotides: TGCGCCAGCAGTGAGGGTCTGAAAAGGGACATTCAGTACTTC.

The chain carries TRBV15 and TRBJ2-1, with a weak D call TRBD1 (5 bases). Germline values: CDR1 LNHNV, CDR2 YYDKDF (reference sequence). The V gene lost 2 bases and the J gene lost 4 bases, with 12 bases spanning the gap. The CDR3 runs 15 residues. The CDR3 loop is CATSRFVAGYNEQFF. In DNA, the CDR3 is TGTGCCACCAGCAGATTTGTGGCAGGGTACAATGAGCAGTTCTTC.

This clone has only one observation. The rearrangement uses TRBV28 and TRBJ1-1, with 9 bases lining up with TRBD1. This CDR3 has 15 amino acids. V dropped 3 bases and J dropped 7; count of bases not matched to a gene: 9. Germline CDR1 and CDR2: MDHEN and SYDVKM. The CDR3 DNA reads TGTGCCAGCAGTTTCTACAGGGGGCGGGGTAATGAAGCTTTCTTT. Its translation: CASSFYRGRGNEAFF.

CDR3 amino acids: CASSVSSGPNVGHNEQFF. The CDR3 coding sequence is TGTGCCAGCAGCGTATCTAGCGGGCCGAACGTGGGGCACAATGAGCAGTTCTTC. This sequence joins TRBV9 and TRBJ2-1, with 8 bases matching TRBD2. J was trimmed by 5 bases and V by 1 base; bases with no gene match: 14. The germline V gene encodes CDR1 SGDLS and CDR2 YYNGEE. The CDR3 is made up of 18 amino acids.

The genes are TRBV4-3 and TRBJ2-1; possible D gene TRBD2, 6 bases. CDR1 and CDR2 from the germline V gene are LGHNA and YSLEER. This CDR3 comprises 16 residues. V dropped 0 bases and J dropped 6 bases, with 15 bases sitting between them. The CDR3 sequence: CASSQDRDSLSNEQFF. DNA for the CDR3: TGCGCCAGCAGCCAAGATCGGGACTCCCTGTCCAATGAGCAGTTCTTC.

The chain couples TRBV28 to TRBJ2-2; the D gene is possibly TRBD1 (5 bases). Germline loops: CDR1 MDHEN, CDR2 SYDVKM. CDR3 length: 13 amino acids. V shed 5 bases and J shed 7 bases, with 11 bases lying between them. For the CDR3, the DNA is TGTGCCAGCAGTCAGACAGACCTCGGGGAGCTGTTTTTT. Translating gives CASSQTDLGELFF. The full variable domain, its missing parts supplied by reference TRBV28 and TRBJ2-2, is DVKVTQSSRYLVKRTGEKVFLECVQDMDHENMFWYRQDPGLGLRLIYFSYDVKMKEKGDIPEGYSVSREKKERFSLILESASTNQTSMYLCASSQTDLGELFFGEGSRLTVL.

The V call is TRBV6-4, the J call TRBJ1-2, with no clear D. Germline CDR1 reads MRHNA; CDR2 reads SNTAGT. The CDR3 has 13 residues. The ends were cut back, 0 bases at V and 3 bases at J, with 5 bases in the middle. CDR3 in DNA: TGTGCCAGCAGTGACTCCGGACACTATGGCTACACCTTC. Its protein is CASSDSGHYGYTF.

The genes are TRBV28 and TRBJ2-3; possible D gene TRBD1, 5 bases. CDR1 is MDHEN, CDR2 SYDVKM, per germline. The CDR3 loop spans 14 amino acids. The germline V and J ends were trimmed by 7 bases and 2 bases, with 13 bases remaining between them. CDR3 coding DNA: TGTGCCAGCACCCAGGGCGGCCCCACAGATACGCAGTATTTT. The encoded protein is CASTQGGPTDTQYF. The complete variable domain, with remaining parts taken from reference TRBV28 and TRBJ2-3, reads DVKVTQSSRYLVKRTGEKVFLECVQDMDHENMFWYRQDPGLGLRLIYFSYDVKMKEKGDIPEGYSVSREKKERFSLILESASTNQTSMYLCASTQGGPTDTQYFGPGTRLTVL.

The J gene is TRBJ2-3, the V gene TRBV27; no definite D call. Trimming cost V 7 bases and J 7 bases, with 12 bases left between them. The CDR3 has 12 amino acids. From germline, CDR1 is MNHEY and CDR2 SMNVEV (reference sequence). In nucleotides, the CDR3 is TGTGCCAGCAAGACCGCGAGGAATACGCAGTATTTT. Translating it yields CASKTARNTQYF.

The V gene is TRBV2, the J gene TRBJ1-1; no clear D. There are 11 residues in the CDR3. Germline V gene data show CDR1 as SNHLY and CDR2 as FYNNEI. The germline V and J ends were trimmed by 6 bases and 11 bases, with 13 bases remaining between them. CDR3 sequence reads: CASRTGSQAFF. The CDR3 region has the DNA TGTGCCAGCAGGACCGGGAGTCAGGCTTTCTTT. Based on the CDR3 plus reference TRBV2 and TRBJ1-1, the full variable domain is EPEVTQTPSHQVTQMGQEVILRCVPISNHLYFYWYRQILGQKVEFLVSFYNNEISEKSEIFDDQFSVERPDGSNFTLKIRSTKLEDSAMYFCASRTGSQAFFGQGTRLTVV.

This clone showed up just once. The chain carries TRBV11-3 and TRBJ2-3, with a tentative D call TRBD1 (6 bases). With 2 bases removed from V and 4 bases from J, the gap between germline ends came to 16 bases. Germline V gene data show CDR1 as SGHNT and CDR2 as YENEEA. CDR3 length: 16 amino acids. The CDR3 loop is CASSLQGPPSSDTQYF. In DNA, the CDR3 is TGTGCCAGCAGCTTACAGGGGCCCCCTTCGTCAGATACGCAGTATTTT.

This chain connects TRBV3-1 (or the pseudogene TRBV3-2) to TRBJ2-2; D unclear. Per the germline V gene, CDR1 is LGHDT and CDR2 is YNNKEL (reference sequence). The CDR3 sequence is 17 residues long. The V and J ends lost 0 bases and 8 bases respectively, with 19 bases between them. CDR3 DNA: TGTGCCAGCAGCCAAGAGTCGGAGAGTGGCGGTACAGGGGAGCTGTTTTTT. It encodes CASSQESESGGTGELFF.